The source of this T cell receptor (beta chain) is a study of post-analysis software for immune sequencing data. Across the whole study: As for disease course, relapsing-remitting, secondary progressive and progressive-relapsing multiple sclerosis were all included. Whole-study results and caveats: F-measure co-clustering was strong for batch-matched samples. The study found significantly lower normalized Chao1 diversity in multiple sclerosis patients than in controls. Roughly five TRBV segments occurring more often in patients than controls included TRBV5-6, TRBV5-1 and TRBV20-1.

Unique molecular identifiers tagged the TCR beta cDNA libraries. TCRdb re-called the PCR reads with MiXCR, one entry per CDR3 protein. The sample yields about 540,000 distinct CDR3 sequences, about a third seen once. This CDR3 is built from 14 residues. Trimming removed 3 bases at V and 4 bases at J, with 12 bases between. Germline-derived CDR1 and CDR2 are DFQATT and SNEGSKA (reference sequence). Comment on this clonotype: No antigen is known for it.

The sequence derives from a girl aged 2-17 years with multiple sclerosis. V and J are TRBV20-1 and TRBJ2-2; either TRBD1 or TRBD2 may supply D (6 bases each). Sample: blood. CDR3 protein: CSASGGRFTGELFF. The CDR3 DNA is TGCAGTGCTAGTGGGGGGCGATTCACCGGGGAGCTGTTTTTT.